These T cell receptor beta chains were read from a single sample in a study of OX40 agonist ivuxolimab in advanced cancers. Assay: immunoSEQ multiplex PCR; the TCRdb copy retains only in-frame clones and omits some. The sample records about 82,000 clones, approximately 85% being singletons. Material: CD4+ or CD8+ T cells sorted from blood, obtained in a trial of the OX40 agonist ivuxolimab. All receptors derive from an adult with an advanced solid tumor such as melanoma, head and neck, liver or kidney cancer. The CDR3 runs from the conserved cysteine through the conserved F or W. D genes are given only for firm matches. For some rows the clone size is stated as once, few or many, or as a class when expanded; others skip it.

d_gene: .
j_gene: TRBJ1-2
v_gene: TRBV6-5
abundance: once
CDR3aa: CASSYGGGYTF
CDR3nt: TGTGCCAGCAGTTACGGGGGTGGCTACACCTTC

d_gene: .
j_gene: TRBJ2-7
v_gene: TRBV6-6
abundance: .
CDR3aa: CASSPGSYEQYF
CDR3nt: TGTGCCAGCAGCCCCGGCTCCTACGAGCAGTACTTC

d_gene: .
j_gene: TRBJ1-2
v_gene: TRBV7-9
abundance: .
CDR3aa: CASSSQGGYTF
CDR3nt: TGTGCCAGCAGCTCCCAGGGTGGCTACACCTTC

d_gene: .
j_gene: TRBJ2-7
v_gene: TRBV6-6
abundance: .
CDR3aa: CASGGSAYEQYF
CDR3nt: TGTGCCAGCGGCGGCAGCGCCTACGAGCAGTACTTC

d_gene: .
j_gene: TRBJ2-4
v_gene: TRBV7-2
abundance: .
CDR3aa: CASSPGTGVAKNIQYF
CDR3nt: TGTGCCAGCAGCCCCGGGACTGGAGTAGCCAAAAACATTCAGTACTTC

d_gene: .
j_gene: TRBJ1-4
v_gene: TRBV15
abundance: .
CDR3aa: CATSRDREGGREKLFF
CDR3nt: TGTGCCACCAGCAGAGATCGGGAGGGGGGAAGGGAAAAACTGTTTTTT

d_gene: .
j_gene: TRBJ1-6
v_gene: TRBV7-2
abundance: .
CDR3aa: CASSISIPPLHF
CDR3nt: TGTGCCAGCAGCATCAGTATCCCACCCCTCCACTTT

d_gene: .
j_gene: TRBJ2-5
v_gene: TRBV5-1
abundance: .
CDR3aa: CASSFQGDQETQYF
CDR3nt: TGCGCCAGCAGCTTCCAGGGTGATCAAGAGACCCAGTACTTC

d_gene: .
j_gene: TRBJ1-1
v_gene: TRBV11-2
abundance: .
CDR3aa: CASSLVWGSTEAFF
CDR3nt: TGTGCCAGCAGCTTAGTGTGGGGGAGCACTGAAGCTTTCTTT

d_gene: .
j_gene: TRBJ1-4
v_gene: TRBV5-8
abundance: .
CDR3aa: CASSPDPSEGEKLFF
CDR3nt: TGTGCCAGCAGCCCTGACCCATCGGAAGGTGAAAAACTGTTTTTT

d_gene: TRBD2
j_gene: TRBJ2-1
v_gene: TRBV20-1
abundance: .
CDR3aa: CSARLAAEQFF
CDR3nt: TGCAGTGCTAGGCTAGCGGCAGAGCAGTTCTTC